Below are 18 T cell receptor beta chains sequenced from a single sample in a study of shared clonotypes between healthy human individuals. TCRdb's table, derived via immunoSEQ multiplex PCR, lists solely in-frame clones and lacks some. The sample holds 780,000 or so clones; over 55% are singletons and the top ten take around 1.8%. Sequenced: memory CD4+ T cells sorted from blood. Subset meaning: CD45RA-negative fraction. All receptors derive from a young woman in good health.

This chain uses TRBV29-1 with TRBJ2-7; TRBD1 matches at 9 bases. Germline CDR1 and CDR2: SQVTM and ANQGSEA. Trimming removed 6 bases from V and 1 base from J; junction bases left unmatched: 7. The CDR3 contains 14 residues. CDR3 in DNA: TGCAGCGTATGGGGACAGGGAGGTTCCTACGAGCAGTACTTC. Protein: CSVWGQGGSYEQYF.

The chain carries TRBV6-4 and TRBJ1-2; D might be TRBD1 (6 bases). Deletions cut 7 bases from V and 0 bases from J, with 18 bases between. The CDR3 loop spans 16 amino acids. Germline CDR1 is MRHNA and CDR2 is SNTAGT. This CDR3 is CASTPDSGLPNYGYTF. The CDR3 DNA follows: TGTGCCAGCACCCCGGACAGTGGGCTTCCTAACTATGGCTACACCTTC.

The chain recombines TRBV6-1 with TRBJ2-7; D perhaps matches TRBD2 (5 bases). V shed 3 bases and J shed 2 bases, with 11 bases lying between them. Germline CDR1 MNHNS, CDR2 SASEGT. The CDR3 runs to 14 residues. Written as DNA, the CDR3 is TGTGCCAGCAGTGAGGTAGCGAACGCCTACGAGCAGTACTTC. It encodes CASSEVANAYEQYF.

This clone has a handful of counts. The chain carries TRBV6-5 and TRBJ1-1; D is possibly TRBD1 (5 bases). From germline, CDR1 is MNHEY and CDR2 SVGAGI. V was pared by 6 bases and J by 3 bases, with 11 bases between. The length of the CDR3 is 13 residues. The DNA for the CDR3 is TGTGCCAGCAGACTAGACAGATACACTGAAGCTTTCTTT. Translation: CASRLDRYTEAFF.

This rearrangement joins TRBV6-4 to TRBJ1-1; D unclear. CDR3 length equals 14 residues. V shed 3 bases and J shed 0 bases, with 8 bases lying between them. Germline CDR1 reads MRHNA; CDR2 reads SNTAGT. In nucleotides, the CDR3 is TGTGCCAGCAGTGAACGGGGTCTGAACACTGAAGCTTTCTTT. The encoded protein is CASSERGLNTEAFF.

The chain employs TRBV7-2 and TRBJ1-2; TRBD1 matches at 8 bases. CDR3 length: 14 residues. Germline V lookup: CDR1 SGHTA, CDR2 FQGNSA. Trimming cost V 5 bases and J 10 bases; bases outside gene matches: 12. CDR3 bases: TGTGCCAGCAGCACCTACCGGGGACAGGAGGCCTACACCTTC. This gives the protein CASSTYRGQEAYTF.

This chain connects TRBV7-9 to TRBJ1-3, with D possibly TRBD1 on 6 matching bases. Germline V gene sequence: CDR1 SEHNR, CDR2 FQNEAQ (reference sequence). Trimming pared 5 bases from V and 3 bases from J, leaving 11 bases between. This CDR3 has 14 amino acids. The CDR3 sequence: CASSVPTGGNTIYF. CDR3 DNA sequence: TGTGCCAGCAGCGTACCGACAGGTGGAAACACCATATATTTT.

The chain links TRBV25-1 to TRBJ2-5; D may correspond to TRBD1 or TRBD2 (5 bases each). The CDR3 extends over 15 amino acids. Trimming cost V 3 bases and J 2 bases, with 13 bases left between them. Looked up from germline, CDR1 is MGHDK and CDR2 is SYGVNS. CDR3 nucleotides: TGTGCCAGCAGTGACCCAGGGACGGCTCAAGAGACCCAGTACTTC. Translation gives CASSDPGTAQETQYF.

This sequence joins TRBV2 and TRBJ2-3; 10 nucleotides align to TRBD2. Trimming took 6 bases from V and 8 from J; bases not matched to a gene: 11. The germline V gene has CDR1 SNHLY and CDR2 FYNNEI. CDR3 size: 15 residues. CDR3: CASREEIAGGGTQYF. DNA of the CDR3: TGTGCCAGCAGAGAGGAGATAGCGGGAGGAGGTACGCAGTATTTT.

The chain couples TRBV15 to TRBJ2-1; 13 bases line up with TRBD2. The germline V gene has CDR1 LNHNV and CDR2 YYDKDF (reference sequence). J gave up 0 bases and V 5 bases, and 7 bases lay outside the gene matches. This CDR3 contains 18 residues. The CDR3 region has the DNA TGTGCCACCAGCGGAAGACTAGCGGGAGGTTCCTCCTACAATGAGCAGTTCTTC. It yields the protein CATSGRLAGGSSYNEQFF.

The chain has TRBV4-2 and TRBJ1-1; possible D gene TRBD1, 5 bases. Germline V CDR1 and CDR2: LGHNA, YNFKEQ. V was shortened by 6 bases and J by 1 base, with 12 bases between the two germline ends. The CDR3 consists of 14 residues. CDR3 in DNA: TGTGCCAGCAGAAGCGGGGGGTGGAACACTGAAGCTTTCTTT. Protein: CASRSGGWNTEAFF.

Of note for this clone: Other nucleotide sequences from this sample produce the same CDR3. This chain uses TRBV4-1 with TRBJ1-5; D might be TRBD1 (6 bases). The V end was cut by 1 base, the J end by 6 bases, with 7 bases between. The CDR3 contains 13 residues. CDR1 is MGHRA, CDR2 YSYEKL, per germline. The CDR3 DNA reads as TGCGCCAGCAGCCAAGTAGGGGGTCAGCCCCAGCATTTT. Encoded protein: CASSQVGGQPQHF.

The gene calls are TRBV19 and TRBJ1-1, with TRBD1 identical over 11 bases. V shed 5 bases, J shed 5 bases, and the junction held 7 bases outside the gene matches. The germline gives CDR1 LNHDA, CDR2 SQIVND (reference sequence). The CDR3 runs to 15 residues. CDR3 in amino acids: CASSFTGQGDTEAFF. The DNA for the CDR3 is TGTGCCAGTAGTTTTACGGGACAGGGGGATACTGAAGCTTTCTTT.

The V gene is TRBV18, the J gene TRBJ1-1, with D maybe TRBD1 (5 bases). The germline V and J ends were trimmed by 3 bases and 4 bases, with 18 bases remaining between them. The germline V gene encodes CDR1 KGHSH and CDR2 LQKENI. This CDR3 has 16 amino acids. CDR3 loop: CASSPDTGVGSTEAFF. For the CDR3, the DNA is TGTGCCAGCTCACCGGATACAGGCGTGGGGAGCACTGAAGCTTTCTTT.

This clone was found once. V usage is TRBV4-1 and J usage is TRBJ1-5; D might be TRBD1 (5 bases). Germline V gives CDR1 MGHRA, CDR2 YSYEKL. The V gene lost 1 base and the J gene lost 2 bases, with 12 bases spanning the gap. The length of the CDR3 is 16 residues. The CDR3 coding sequence is TGCGCCAGCAGCCAAGGACACGGGGGTGGCAATCAGCCCCAGCATTTT. Translating it yields CASSQGHGGGNQPQHF.

CDR3 sequence (DNA): TGTGCCAGCAGCCAGATTCATGGGGGGGCAACTGGAAACACCATATATTTT. Translation gives CASSQIHGGATGNTIYF. The genes are TRBV4-2 and TRBJ1-3; TRBD1 might be the D (6 bases). Looked up from germline, CDR1 is LGHNA and CDR2 is YNFKEQ. This CDR3 is built from 17 residues. Deletions cut 3 bases from V and 2 bases from J, with 17 bases between.

This clone was observed once. The chain joins TRBV2 to TRBJ1-4; 7 nucleotides align to TRBD1. With V trimmed by 1 base and J by 4 bases, 3 bases remained unmatched. The CDR3 totals 15 residues. Germline V gene sequence: CDR1 SNHLY, CDR2 FYNNEI. CDR3 bases: TGTGCCAGCAGTGAAGTGCAGGGGGGTAATGAAAAACTGTTTTTT. Amino acids: CASSEVQGGNEKLFF.

J is TRBJ2-3 and V is TRBV7-2, with D possibly TRBD1 on 5 matching bases. CDR1 and CDR2 from the germline V gene are SGHTA and FQGNSA. With 1 base removed from V and 4 bases from J, the gap between germline ends came to 15 bases. This CDR3 has 16 residues. CDR3 DNA: TGTGCCAGCAGCTTAGGGCAACCTCTAGGGGCAGATACGCAGTATTTT. It yields the protein CASSLGQPLGADTQYF.